The 8 T cell receptor beta chains below were found in one sample sequenced in a study of blood T cell repertoires in COVID-19. Sequenced by immunoSEQ multiplex PCR; TCRdb stores in-frame clones only, minus some. The data contain fewer than 700,000 clones, 70% to 90% of them singletons. Sample: peripheral blood. Receptors originate from a woman in her 50s with COVID-19, enrolled during active disease.

This clone was seen just once. The chain combines TRBV6-1 with TRBJ1-1; D is perhaps TRBD1 (6 bases). V shed 3 bases and J shed 3 bases, with 11 bases lying between them. From germline, CDR1 is MNHNS and CDR2 SASEGT. The CDR3 is 14 residues long. CDR3 sequence reads: CASSDAGVDTEAFF. Written as DNA, the CDR3 is TGTGCCAGCAGTGATGCAGGGGTTGACACTGAAGCTTTCTTT.

This clone was seen only a few times. V gene TRBV4-2 combines with J gene TRBJ2-3, with 7 bases that match TRBD2. With 4 bases clipped from V and 2 bases from J, the junction kept 6 bases outside the gene matches. CDR1 is LGHNA, CDR2 YNFKEQ, per germline. This CDR3 spans 15 amino acids. CDR3 sequence (DNA): TGTGCCAGCAGCCGAGGCGGGGGAAACACAGATACGCAGTATTTT. It yields the protein CASSRGGGNTDTQYF.

V usage is TRBV7-3 and J usage is TRBJ2-6; 8 nucleotides align to TRBD1. The germline gives CDR1 SGHTA, CDR2 FQGTGA. This CDR3 is 18 amino acids long. The junction had 12 bases not matched to a gene; V was cut back by 4 bases and J by 4 bases. Here the CDR3 reads CASSSSSRGLKGANVLTF. CDR3 in DNA: TGTGCCAGCAGCTCGTCCAGCAGGGGGCTCAAAGGGGCCAACGTCCTGACTTTC.

In its sample, this clone was seen once. V usage is TRBV11-2 and J usage is TRBJ2-3; TRBD2 matches at 9 bases. V gave up 5 bases and J gave up 2 bases; unmatched junction bases: 11. In germline, CDR1 is SGHAT, CDR2 FQNNGV. The CDR3 extends over 17 amino acids. Here the CDR3 DNA reads TGTGCCAGCAGCAGATACGTGCGGGGGGGGACCACAGATACGCAGTATTTT. Translating gives CASSRYVRGGTTDTQYF.

This clone was picked up a small number of times. J is TRBJ1-1 and V is TRBV11-1, with a possible D match to TRBD1 (6 bases). The V end lost 5 bases, the J end lost 5 bases, and 12 bases lay between the germline ends. The germline V gene has CDR1 SGHAT and CDR2 FQDESV (reference sequence). There are 13 residues in the CDR3. The CDR3 loop is CASSQFRGTEAFF. DNA for the CDR3: TGTGCCAGCAGCCAATTTAGGGGGACTGAAGCTTTCTTT.

The genes are TRBV7-3 and TRBJ2-1; D possibly corresponds to TRBD1 (6 bases). Per the germline V gene, CDR1 is SGHTA and CDR2 is FQGTGA. The CDR3 is 15 residues long. V was clipped by 5 bases and J by 0 bases, with 11 bases between them. The chain's CDR3 is CASSLRQDSYNEQFF. The DNA of the CDR3 is TGTGCCAGCAGCCTACGACAGGACTCCTACAATGAGCAGTTCTTC.

The chain carries TRBV6-5 and TRBJ1-1; D may be TRBD1 (5 bases). Germline CDR1 MNHEY, CDR2 SVGAGI. Trimming removed 6 bases at V and 0 bases at J, with 8 bases between. The CDR3 has 13 residues. This CDR3 is CASRRGLNTEAFF. The CDR3 region has the DNA TGTGCCAGCAGGCGGGGCTTGAACACTGAAGCTTTCTTT.

This chain uses TRBV3-1 (or the pseudogene TRBV3-2) with TRBJ1-2, with a possible D match to TRBD1 (5 bases). CDR1 LGHDT and CDR2 YNNKEL come from the germline V gene (reference sequence). This CDR3 is 13 amino acids long. The V gene lost 8 bases and the J gene lost 6 bases, with 16 bases spanning the gap. The CDR3: CASAGRSTNGYTF. CDR3 coding DNA: TGTGCCAGCGCAGGGAGGTCGACGAATGGCTACACCTTC.